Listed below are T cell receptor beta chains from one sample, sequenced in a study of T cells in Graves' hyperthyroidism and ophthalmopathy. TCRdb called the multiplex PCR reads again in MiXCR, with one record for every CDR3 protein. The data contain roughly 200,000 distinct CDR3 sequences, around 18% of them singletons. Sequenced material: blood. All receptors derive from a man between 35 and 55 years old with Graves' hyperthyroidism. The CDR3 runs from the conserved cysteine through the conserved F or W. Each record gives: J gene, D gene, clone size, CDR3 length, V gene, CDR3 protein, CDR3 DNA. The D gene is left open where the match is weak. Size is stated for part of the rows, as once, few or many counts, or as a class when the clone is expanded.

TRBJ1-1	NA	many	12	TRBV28	CATSGGGTEAFF	TGTGCCACCTCCGGCGGGGGCACTGAAGCTTTCTTT
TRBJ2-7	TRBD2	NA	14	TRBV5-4	CASRDGGADYEQYF	TGTGCCAGCAGGGACGGGGGGGCCGACTACGAGCAGTACTTC
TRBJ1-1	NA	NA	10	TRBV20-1	CSARLAEAFF	TGCAGCGCACGACTAGCTGAAGCTTTCTTT
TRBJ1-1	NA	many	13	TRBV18	CASSSQRNTEAFF	TGTGCCAGCTCTTCCCAGCGGAACACTGAAGCTTTCTTT
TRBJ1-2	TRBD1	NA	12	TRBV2	CASSLTGQGYTF	TGTGCCAGCAGTTTGACAGGGCAAGGCTACACCTTC
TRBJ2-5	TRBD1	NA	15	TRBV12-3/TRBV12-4	CASSLSGQGAETQYF	TGTGCCAGCAGTTTATCGGGACAGGGGGCAGAGACCCAGTACTTC
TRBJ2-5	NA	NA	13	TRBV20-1	CSARKGAQETQYF	TGCAGTGCTAGAAAAGGGGCCCAAGAGACCCAGTACTTC
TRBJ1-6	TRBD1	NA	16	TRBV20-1	CSARDRTGTYNSPLHF	TGCAGTGCTAGAGATCGGACAGGGACATATAATTCACCCCTCCACTTT
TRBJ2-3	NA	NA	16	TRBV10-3	CAISERGTKGRDTQYF	TGTGCCATCAGTGAAAGGGGGACAAAGGGTCGGGATACGCAGTATTTT
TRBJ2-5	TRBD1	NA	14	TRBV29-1	CSVLGDRGQETQYF	TGCAGCGTCCTGGGGGACAGGGGGCAAGAGACCCAGTACTTC
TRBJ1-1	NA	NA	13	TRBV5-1	CASSFQGDTEAFF	TGCGCCAGCAGCTTCCAGGGAGACACTGAAGCTTTCTTT
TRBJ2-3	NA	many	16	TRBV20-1	CSARDPWAGITDTQYF	TGCAGTGCTAGAGATCCATGGGCGGGGATCACAGATACGCAGTATTTT
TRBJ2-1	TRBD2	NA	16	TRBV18	CASSPTGRVPYNEQFF	TGTGCCAGCTCACCGACCGGGAGGGTCCCCTACAATGAGCAGTTCTTC
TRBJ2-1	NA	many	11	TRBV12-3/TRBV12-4	CASTMGGEQFF	TGTGCCAGCACCATGGGGGGTGAGCAGTTCTTC
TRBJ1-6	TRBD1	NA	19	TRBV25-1	CASRADPGQGWRFSGPLHF	TGTGCCAGCAGAGCCGACCCGGGACAGGGTTGGCGGTTTAGTGGACCCCTCCACTTT
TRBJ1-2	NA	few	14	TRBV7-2	CASSSTSGVYGYTF	TGTGCCAGCAGCTCAACATCAGGGGTCTATGGCTACACCTTC
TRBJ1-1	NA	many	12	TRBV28	CASRAAGTEAFF	TGTGCCAGCAGGGCCGCAGGCACTGAAGCTTTCTTT
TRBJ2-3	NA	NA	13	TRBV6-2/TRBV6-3	CAGGRTSRNTQYF	TGTGCCGGTGGCAGAACGTCCAGGAATACGCAGTATTTT
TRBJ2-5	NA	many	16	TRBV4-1	CASSPGGTGLLETQYF	TGCGCCAGCAGCCCGGGAGGGACAGGGTTGCTGGAGACCCAGTACTTC
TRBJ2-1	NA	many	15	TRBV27	CASSLGDGAYNEQFF	TGTGCCAGCAGTTTGGGAGACGGAGCCTACAATGAGCAGTTCTTC
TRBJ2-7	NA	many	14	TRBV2	CASSESPASYEQYF	TGTGCCAGCAGTGAAAGTCCGGCGTCCTACGAGCAGTACTTC
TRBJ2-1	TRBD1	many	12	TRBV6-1	CASSPDRDEQFF	TGTGCCAGCAGCCCCGACAGGGATGAGCAGTTCTTC
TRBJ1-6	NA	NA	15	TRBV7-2	CASSLPSRDNSPLHF	TGTGCCAGCAGCTTACCATCACGTGATAATTCACCCCTCCACTTT
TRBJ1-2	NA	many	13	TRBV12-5	CASGLPQGYGYTF	TGTGCTAGTGGTTTGCCCCAGGGCTATGGCTACACCTTC
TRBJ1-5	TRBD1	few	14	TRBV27	CASSSQTGVRPQHF	TGTGCCAGCAGTTCTCAAACAGGGGTACGGCCCCAGCATTTT
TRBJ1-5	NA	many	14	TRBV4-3	CASSPDRVNQPQHF	TGCGCCAGCAGCCCAGACAGAGTCAATCAGCCCCAGCATTTT
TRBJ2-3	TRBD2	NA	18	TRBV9	CASSVGGGLAGGPDTQYF	TGTGCTAGCAGCGTGGGCGGGGGACTAGCGGGGGGGCCAGATACGCAGTATTTT
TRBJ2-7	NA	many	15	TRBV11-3	CASSLGPGQTMEQYF	TGTGCCAGCAGCTTGGGACCCGGACAGACTATGGAGCAGTACTTC
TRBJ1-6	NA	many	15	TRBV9	CASSSGSGVNSPLHF	TGTGCCAGCTCCTCTGGATCAGGGGTCAATTCACCCCTCCACTTT
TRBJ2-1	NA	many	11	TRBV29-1	CSVNPVSEQFF	TGCAGCGTTAACCCTGTCTCTGAGCAGTTCTTC
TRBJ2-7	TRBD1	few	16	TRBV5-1	CASSLAAGTGSYEQYF	TGCGCCAGCAGCTTGGCCGCTGGGACAGGGTCCTACGAGCAGTACTTC
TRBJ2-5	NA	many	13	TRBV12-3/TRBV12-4	CASSFQEGETQYF	TGTGCCAGCAGTTTTCAAGAGGGGGAGACCCAGTACTTC
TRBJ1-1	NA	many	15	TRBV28	CASTSPAGRSTEAFF	TGTGCCAGCACCTCTCCGGCAGGGAGATCGACTGAAGCTTTCTTT
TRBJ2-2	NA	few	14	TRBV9	CASSVSLETGELFF	TGTGCCAGCAGCGTGAGCCTCGAAACCGGGGAGCTGTTTTTT